One sample yielded the 13 T cell receptor beta chains listed below, sequenced in a study of T cell repertoires in ileal Crohn's disease. Assay: immunoSEQ multiplex PCR; the TCRdb copy retains only in-frame clones and omits some. The sample lists roughly 15,000 clones, approximately 80% occurring once. Material for sequencing was ileal tissue. These receptors all come from an adult with Crohn's disease.

The chain recombines TRBV12-5 with TRBJ2-7; maybe TRBD2 (6 bases). The length of the CDR3 is 17 residues. Germline V lookup: CDR1 LGHNT, CDR2 FRNRAP. V lost 5 bases and J 4 bases, leaving 24 bases between the germline ends. The chain's CDR3 is CASGPPGTEDEMYEQYF. Here the CDR3 DNA reads TGTGCTAGTGGTCCTCCCGGGACTGAGGACGAGATGTACGAGCAGTACTTC. The whole variable domain, filled in from reference TRBV12-5 and TRBJ2-7, reads DARVTQTPRHKVTEMGQEVTMRCQPILGHNTVFWYRQTMMQGLELLAYFRNRAPLDDSGMPKDRFSAEMPDATLATLKIQPSEPRDSAVYFCASGPPGTEDEMYEQYFGPGTRLTVT.

V gene TRBV7-3 combines with J gene TRBJ2-6; TRBD1 aligns across 8 bases. Per the germline V gene, CDR1 is SGHTA and CDR2 is FQGTGA. After removal of 4 bases from V and 2 bases from J, the junction contained 4 bases not matched to a gene. CDR3 length: 16 amino acids. The CDR3 nucleotides are TGTGCCAGCAGCTACCCCAGGGGGCCTGGGGCCAACGTCCTGACTTTC. This gives the protein CASSYPRGPGANVLTF. Together with reference TRBV7-3 and TRBJ2-6, the CDR3 gives the full variable domain: GAGVSQTPSNKVTEKGKYVELRCDPISGHTALYWYRQSLGQGPEFLIYFQGTGAADDSGLPNDRFFAVRPEGSVSTLKIQRTERGDSAVYLCASSYPRGPGANVLTFGAGSRLTVL.

The chain recombines TRBV15 with TRBJ1-3; 11 bases map to TRBD1. The germline gives CDR1 LNHNV, CDR2 YYDKDF (reference sequence). CDR3 length: 15 residues. Trimming took 8 bases from V and 2 from J; bases not matched to a gene: 5. Written as DNA, the CDR3 is TGTGCCACCTGCCGGGACAGGGGGGCTGGAAACACCATATATTTT. This codes for CATCRDRGAGNTIYF.

The chain combines TRBV30 with TRBJ2-7; weak D call: TRBD1 (5 bases). The CDR3 loop spans 14 amino acids. V shed 0 bases and J shed 3 bases, with 12 bases lying between them. Germline-derived CDR1 and CDR2 are GTSNPN and SVGIG (reference sequence). The CDR3 DNA follows: TGTGCCTGGAGTGTATGGACATCGAACTACGAGCAGTACTTC. Protein: CAWSVWTSNYEQYF.

This rearrangement joins TRBV28 to TRBJ2-7; TRBD1 aligns across 7 bases. The trim removed 8 bases at V and 3 bases at J, leaving 13 bases unmatched. From germline, CDR1 is MDHEN and CDR2 SYDVKM. The CDR3 runs to 15 residues. The CDR3, as DNA: TGTGCCAGCGCACCCCCTCAGGGACAGAGCTACGAGCAGTACTTC. Translation: CASAPPQGQSYEQYF.

This clone has just a few counts. J is TRBJ2-2 and V is TRBV29-1, with 7 bases fitting TRBD2. The ends lost 4 bases at V and 0 bases at J; junction bases unmatched: 8. CDR1 and CDR2 from the germline V gene are SQVTM and ANQGSEA. The CDR3 has 16 amino acids. The CDR3 loop reads CSVVGERGPNTGELFF. The CDR3 DNA reads TGCAGCGTTGTGGGGGAGCGGGGACCGAACACCGGGGAGCTGTTTTTT.

The chain employs TRBV5-1 and TRBJ2-1, with TRBD2 identical over 11 bases. The V gene's germline CDR1 is SGHRS and CDR2 YFSETQ. The J segment lost 7 bases and the V segment lost 1 base, leaving 4 bases of the junction unmatched. The CDR3 runs 15 residues. The CDR3 nucleotides are TGCGCCAGCAGCTTGAAGGCTAGCGGGGGGAATGAGCAGTTCTTC. Protein: CASSLKASGGNEQFF.

The V and J genes are TRBV7-9 and TRBJ1-5; D perhaps matches TRBD1 (5 bases). The CDR3 is made up of 17 amino acids. Between the trimmed V and J ends, which lost 3 bases and 4 bases, there was a span of 19 bases. Germline CDR1 is SEHNR and CDR2 is FQNEAQ (reference sequence). This CDR3 is CASSFKQDIAMNQPQHF. Here the CDR3 DNA reads TGTGCCAGCAGCTTTAAACAGGACATAGCAATGAATCAGCCCCAGCATTTT.

CDR3 loop: CASSSHPGEAFF. CDR3 in DNA: TGTGCCAGCAGCTCCCACCCGGGTGAAGCTTTCTTT. This chain connects TRBV7-3 to TRBJ1-1; D not certain. The CDR3 consists of 12 residues. Looked up from germline, CDR1 is SGHTA and CDR2 is FQGTGA. V was cut by 4 bases and J by 7 bases, with 10 bases left in between.

The V gene is TRBV6-1, the J gene TRBJ1-1; D is possibly TRBD1 (6 bases). V was cut by 3 bases and J by 3 bases, with 8 bases left in between. CDR1 is MNHNS and CDR2 is SASEGT in the germline V gene. CDR3 length: 13 residues. CDR3 loop: CASSETGYTEAFF. The CDR3 DNA reads as TGTGCCAGCAGTGAGACAGGTTACACTGAAGCTTTCTTT.

The rearrangement uses TRBV6-6 and TRBJ2-7, with 8 nucleotides matching TRBD2. The V gene end was trimmed by 7 bases and the J gene end by 3 bases; junction bases not matched to a gene: 11. This CDR3 comprises 15 residues. Germline CDR1 and CDR2: MNHNY and SVGAGI (reference sequence). Here the CDR3 DNA reads TGTGCCAGCACCGACCCGGGGGGGGGATACTACGAGCAGTACTTC. Its protein is CASTDPGGGYYEQYF.

The rearrangement links TRBV10-3 to TRBJ2-7; TRBD1 matches at 11 bases. The CDR3 is 16 amino acids. Germline V lookup: CDR1 ENHRY, CDR2 SYGVKD. The V segment lost 6 bases and the J segment 0 bases; nucleotides outside the gene matches: 7. The CDR3 DNA sequence: TGTGCCATCAGGACACCCGGACAGGGGGCCTCCTACGAGCAGTACTTC. This codes for CAIRTPGQGASYEQYF.

Note on this clone: Additional DNA sequences in this sample encode the identical CDR3. The chain joins TRBV5-4 to TRBJ2-3; 9 bases are shared with TRBD2. Losses at the gene ends were 0 bases for V and 0 bases for J; bases not matched to a gene: 2. From germline, CDR1 is SGHNT and CDR2 YYREEE (reference sequence). This CDR3 contains 16 residues. Written as DNA, the CDR3 is TGTGCCAGCAGCTTGGGCGGGGGGGGTAGCACAGATACGCAGTATTTT. Translation: CASSLGGGGSTDTQYF. Full variable domain (rest looked up from reference TRBV5-4 and TRBJ2-3): ETGVTQSPTHLIKTRGQQVTLRCSSQSGHNTVSWYQQALGQGPQFIFQYYREEENGRGNFPPRFSGLQFPNYSSELNVNALELDDSALYLCASSLGGGGSTDTQYFGPGTRLTVL.